This T cell receptor (beta chain) emerged from a study of blood T cell repertoires in COVID-19. Study overall: The analysed material was cDNA or gDNA that came from T cells, B-cell-depleted T cells, or PBMCs.

V was pared by 3 bases and J by 3 bases, with 20 bases between. The germline CDR1 and CDR2 sequences are SNHLY and FYNNEI. The CDR3 is 17 residues long. Here immunoSEQ multiplex PCR was the method, and the copy in TCRdb shows in-frame clones only, minus some. This sample has 290,000 or so clones; approximately 80% occur once, and the top ten carry 4.5% to 6%. Participant ages covered roughly 18 to 89 years across 24 US areas. The rearrangement uses TRBV2 and TRBJ1-1; D is undetermined. Sequenced material: PBMCs or T cells enriched from blood (not recorded which). The receptor was derived from a man aged 35 to 55 who had been exposed to COVID-19. The CDR3 sequence is CASSDRLEVHGDTEAFF. DNA for the CDR3: TGTGCCAGCAGTGACCGACTTGAGGTTCATGGTGACACTGAAGCTTTCTTT.